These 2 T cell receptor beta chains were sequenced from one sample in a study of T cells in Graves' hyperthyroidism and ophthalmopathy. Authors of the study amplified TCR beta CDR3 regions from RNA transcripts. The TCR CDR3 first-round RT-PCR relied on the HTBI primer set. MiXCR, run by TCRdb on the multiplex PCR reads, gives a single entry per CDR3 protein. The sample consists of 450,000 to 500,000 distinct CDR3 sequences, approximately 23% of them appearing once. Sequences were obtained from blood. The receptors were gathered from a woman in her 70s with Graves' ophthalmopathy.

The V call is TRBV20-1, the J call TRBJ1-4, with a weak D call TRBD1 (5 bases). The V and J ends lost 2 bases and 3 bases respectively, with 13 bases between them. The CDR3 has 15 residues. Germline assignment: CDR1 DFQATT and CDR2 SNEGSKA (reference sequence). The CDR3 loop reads CSARRTGASNEKLFF. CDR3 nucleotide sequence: TGCAGTGCTAGACGCACAGGAGCATCTAATGAAAAACTGTTTTTT.

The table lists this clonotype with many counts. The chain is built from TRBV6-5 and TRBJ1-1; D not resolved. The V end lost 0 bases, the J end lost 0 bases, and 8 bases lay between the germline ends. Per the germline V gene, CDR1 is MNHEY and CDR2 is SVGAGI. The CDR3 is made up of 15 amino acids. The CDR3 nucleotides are TGTGCCAGCAGTTACTCCCGGAACATGAACACTGAAGCTTTCTTT. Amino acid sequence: CASSYSRNMNTEAFF.